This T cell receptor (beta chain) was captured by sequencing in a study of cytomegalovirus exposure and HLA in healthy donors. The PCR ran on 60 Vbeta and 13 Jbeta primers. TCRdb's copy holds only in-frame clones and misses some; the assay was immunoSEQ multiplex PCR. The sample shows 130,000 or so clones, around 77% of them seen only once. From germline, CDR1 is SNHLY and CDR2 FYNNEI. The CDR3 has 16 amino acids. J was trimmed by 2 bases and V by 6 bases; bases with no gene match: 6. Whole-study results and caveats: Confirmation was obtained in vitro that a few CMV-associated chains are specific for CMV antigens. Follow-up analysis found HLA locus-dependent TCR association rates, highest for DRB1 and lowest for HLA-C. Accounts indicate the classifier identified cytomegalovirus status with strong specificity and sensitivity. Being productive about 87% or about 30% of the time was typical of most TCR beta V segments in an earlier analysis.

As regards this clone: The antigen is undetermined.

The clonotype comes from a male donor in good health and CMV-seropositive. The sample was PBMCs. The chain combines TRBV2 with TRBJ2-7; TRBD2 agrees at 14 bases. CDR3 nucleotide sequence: TGTGCCAGCAGATCCGGGACTAGCGGGAGACCCTACGAGCAGTACTTC. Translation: CASRSGTSGRPYEQYF. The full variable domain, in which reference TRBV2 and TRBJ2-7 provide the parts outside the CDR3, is EPEVTQTPSHQVTQMGQEVILRCVPISNHLYFYWYRQILGQKVEFLVSFYNNEISEKSEIFDDQFSVERPDGSNFTLKIRSTKLEDSAMYFCASRSGTSGRPYEQYFGPGTRLTVT.